The 18 T cell receptor beta chains below come from one sample, sequenced in a study of blood T cell repertoires in COVID-19. Only in-frame clones appear in the TCRdb table, and some are missing; sequencing was by immunoSEQ multiplex PCR. This table holds about 130,000 clones, roughly 80% found once. The specimen sequenced was peripheral blood. Receptors were obtained from a woman of 80 years or more with acute or convalescent COVID-19.

The genes are TRBV11-2 and TRBJ1-2; the match to TRBD1 covers 10 bases. Germline lookup yields CDR1 SGHAT and CDR2 FQNNGV. J gave up 3 bases and V 5 bases, and 6 bases lay outside the gene matches. The CDR3 has 15 amino acids. DNA of the CDR3: TGTGCCAGCAGCGTGCGACAGGGGGCTCACTATGGCTACACCTTC. Encoded protein: CASSVRQGAHYGYTF.

The gene calls are TRBV7-8 and TRBJ1-6, with D perhaps TRBD1 (5 bases). This CDR3 spans 14 amino acids. Germline V CDR1 and CDR2: SGHVS, FQNEAQ. V was clipped by 5 bases and J by 5 bases, with 10 bases between them. CDR3 bases: TGTGCCAGCAGCCCCGGGGGGAATAATTCACCCCTCCACTTT. Residues: CASSPGGNNSPLHF.

The chain recombines TRBV9 with TRBJ1-2, with D perhaps matching TRBD1 (6 bases). V was shortened by 0 bases and J by 4 bases, with 13 bases between the two germline ends. The germline CDR1 and CDR2 sequences are SGDLS and YYNGEE. The CDR3 is 15 amino acids. The CDR3 DNA reads as TGTGCCAGCAGCGTAGAGGACAGTCCAGGCTATGGCTACACCTTC. Translation: CASSVEDSPGYGYTF.

This chain connects TRBV5-1 to TRBJ2-3; 10 nucleotides agree with TRBD2. This CDR3 is 17 amino acids long. The V gene's germline CDR1 is SGHRS and CDR2 YFSETQ. With 0 bases clipped from V and 6 bases from J, the junction kept 10 bases outside the gene matches. CDR3 bases: TGCGCCAGCAGCTTGGGTTTAGGGCTAGCGGGGGCGGATACGCAGTATTTT. Translating gives CASSLGLGLAGADTQYF. Complete variable domain (other parts from reference TRBV5-1 and TRBJ2-3): KAGVTQTPRYLIKTRGQQVTLSCSPISGHRSVSWYQQTPGQGLQFLFEYFSETQRNKGNFPGRFSGRQFSNSRSEMNVSTLELGDSALYLCASSLGLGLAGADTQYFGPGTRLTVL.

This chain joins TRBV10-3 and TRBJ2-1, with 7 bases lining up with TRBD2. The CDR3 sequence is 15 residues long. Germline CDR1 and CDR2: ENHRY and SYGVKD. V lost 6 bases to trimming and J lost 0 bases; unmatched junction nucleotides: 5. The CDR3 reads CAIRKGLGSYNEQFF. The CDR3 coding sequence is TGTGCCATCAGGAAAGGACTAGGCTCCTACAATGAGCAGTTCTTC.

The chain carries TRBV6-5 and TRBJ1-1; 7 positions agree with TRBD1. J gave up 6 bases and V 6 bases, and 10 bases lay outside the gene matches. Germline values: CDR1 MNHEY, CDR2 SVGAGI. This CDR3 is built from 14 residues. CDR3 amino acids: CASRFNRGGAEAFF. CDR3 DNA sequence: TGTGCCAGCAGGTTTAACAGGGGCGGGGCTGAAGCTTTCTTT.

The chain carries TRBV2 and TRBJ2-5, with TRBD1 identical over 9 bases. After removal of 4 bases from V and 5 bases from J, the junction contained 8 bases not matched to a gene. The germline gives CDR1 SNHLY, CDR2 FYNNEI. The CDR3 has 15 residues. The CDR3 loop reads CASSVGTGIPETQYF. As DNA, the CDR3 is TGTGCCAGCAGTGTCGGGACAGGGATACCGGAGACCCAGTACTTC.

A few counts support this clone. V is TRBV7-9 and J is TRBJ1-2, with TRBD1 as a possible D gene (6 bases). The CDR3 is 15 residues long. CDR1 is SEHNR, CDR2 FQNEAQ, per germline (reference sequence). Between the trimmed V and J ends, which lost 1 base and 3 bases, there was a span of 12 bases. CDR3 loop: CASSLVTGPHYGYTF. The CDR3 DNA follows: TGTGCCAGCAGCTTAGTCACAGGGCCGCACTATGGCTACACCTTC. The complete variable domain, with remaining parts taken from reference TRBV7-9 and TRBJ1-2, reads DTGVSQNPRHKITKRGQNVTFRCDPISEHNRLYWYRQTLGQGPEFLTYFQNEAQLEKSRLLSDRFSAERPKGSFSTLEIQRTEQGDSAMYLCASSLVTGPHYGYTFGSGTRLTVV.

The V and J genes are TRBV6-5 and TRBJ1-2; 8 nucleotides align to TRBD1. Germline V gene data show CDR1 as MNHEY and CDR2 as SVGAGI. The V and J ends lost 6 bases and 0 bases, in that order; junction bases with no gene match: 3. CDR3 length: 14 residues. CDR3: CASRRGQANYGYTF. Written as DNA, the CDR3 is TGTGCCAGCAGGCGGGGACAGGCTAACTATGGCTACACCTTC.

The chain joins TRBV4-1 to TRBJ1-2; 11 nucleotides align to TRBD1. Germline lookup yields CDR1 MGHRA and CDR2 YSYEKL. The CDR3 consists of 14 residues. V was pared by 3 bases and J by 7 bases, with 4 bases of the junction left unmatched. The CDR3 spells CASSQIGTGGGYTF. The CDR3 DNA reads TGCGCCAGCAGCCAGATCGGGACAGGGGGTGGCTACACCTTC.

The chain has TRBV4-2 and TRBJ2-7; D may be TRBD2 (6 bases). The germline V gene encodes CDR1 LGHNA and CDR2 YNFKEQ. Trimming shortened V by 1 base and J by 6 bases, and 10 bases separated the two germline ends. The CDR3 covers 13 residues. The CDR3: CASSQAGEPEQYF. As DNA, the CDR3 is TGTGCCAGCAGCCAAGCGGGAGAGCCCGAGCAGTACTTC.

The V call is TRBV5-1, the J call TRBJ2-2; a possible D gene is TRBD2 (5 bases). The CDR3 consists of 15 residues. Trimming removed 0 bases from V and 6 bases from J, with 12 bases in between. Germline V gene sequence: CDR1 SGHRS, CDR2 YFSETQ. This CDR3 is CASSLDPADSGELFF. The CDR3 DNA reads as TGCGCCAGCAGCTTGGACCCTGCGGACTCCGGGGAGCTGTTTTTT.

The chain carries TRBV19 and TRBJ1-6; 7 bases are shared with TRBD1. Germline V lookup: CDR1 LNHDA, CDR2 SQIVND (reference sequence). The CDR3 runs to 14 residues. V shed 6 bases and J 8 bases; nucleotides not matched to a gene: 7. Here the CDR3 reads CASSLDRAYSPLHF. The CDR3 DNA sequence: TGTGCCAGTAGCTTAGACAGGGCCTATTCACCCCTCCACTTT.

V and J are TRBV27 and TRBJ1-1; D call uncertain. This CDR3 is 16 amino acids long. V lost 1 base, J lost 3 bases, and 15 bases lay in between. CDR1 MNHEY and CDR2 SMNVEV come from the germline V gene (reference sequence). The CDR3 DNA sequence: TGTGCCAGCAGTTTATATTTCCCAGGAGGTTACACTGAAGCTTTCTTT. It encodes CASSLYFPGGYTEAFF.

The V and J genes are TRBV6-1 and TRBJ1-4; no reliable D call. Trimming removed 2 bases from V and 8 bases from J, with 3 bases in between. Per the germline V gene, CDR1 is MNHNS and CDR2 is SASEGT. This CDR3 spans 11 amino acids. The CDR3 DNA follows: TGTGCCAGCAGTGAACCGGAAAAACTGTTTTTT. Its protein product is CASSEPEKLFF.

The V and J genes are TRBV3-1 (or the pseudogene TRBV3-2) and TRBJ2-2; D unresolved. The V gene lost 5 bases and the J gene lost 6 bases, with 7 bases spanning the gap. CDR1 and CDR2 from the germline V gene are LGHDT and YNNKEL (reference sequence). This CDR3 has 12 amino acids. The DNA of the CDR3 is TGTGCCAGCAGCTTGTCCGCCGGGGAGCTGTTTTTT. Translation: CASSLSAGELFF.

This clone was detected only once. The chain employs TRBV2 and TRBJ2-1; weak D call: TRBD2 (6 bases). This CDR3 region has 16 residues. The V and J ends lost 4 bases and 8 bases respectively, with 21 bases between them. CDR1 and CDR2 (germline): SNHLY, FYNNEI. CDR3 amino acids: CASSVSLGSSADEQFF. Here the CDR3 DNA reads TGTGCCAGCAGTGTATCTCTGGGGTCTAGCGCGGATGAGCAGTTCTTC.

This clone was seen a few times. This chain uses TRBV13 with TRBJ1-2; 10 positions agree with TRBD1. Germline CDR1 PRHDT, CDR2 FYEKMQ (reference sequence). The CDR3 sequence is 13 residues long. V lost 5 bases, J lost 8 bases, and 5 bases stayed unmatched. Written as DNA, the CDR3 is TGTGCCAGCAGCCACCGGACAGGGGGAGGCTACACCTTC. It is translated as CASSHRTGGGYTF.